The sequence of this T cell receptor beta chain was determined in a study of blood T cell repertoires in COVID-19. Study context: COVID-19 samples from acute and convalescent phases originated in the United States, Italy and Spain.

V dropped 5 bases and J dropped 3; count of bases not matched to a gene: 3. Germline-derived CDR1 and CDR2 are SGHAT and FQDESV (reference sequence). CDR3 length equals 13 residues. Authors' data handling: Reference gene primers were amplified, and this amplification served to estimate nucleated cell counts. TCRdb keeps only in-frame clones here, not all; method: immunoSEQ multiplex PCR. That table gives V, J and clone size, and the DNA gave D and trimming. This repertoire shows 50,000 to 65,000 clones, 92% found once; its top ten account for approximately 6.2%. The sequence was obtained from a human donor in a cohort sampled during active COVID-19. This chain joins TRBV11-1 and TRBJ2-7; 8 bases are shared with TRBD2. Sequenced sample: peripheral blood. This chain's CDR3 is CASSLRGGYEQYF. The CDR3 DNA is TGTGCCAGCAGCCTACGGGGGGGCTACGAGCAGTACTTC.